The following is a T cell receptor beta chain sequence with its context. The source of the sample is a study of blood T cell repertoires in COVID-19. At the level of the study: Sources were T cells, B-cell-depleted T cells, or PBMCs; the material itself was cDNA or gDNA.

Some clones are missing from TCRdb's copy, which holds only in-frame ones; the method was immunoSEQ multiplex PCR. There are some 300,000 clones in the sample; around 87% occur only once, and about 1% lies in the top ten. Germline values: CDR1 MDHEN, CDR2 SYDVKM. There are 12 residues in the CDR3. Sequencing used peripheral blood. This clonotype was sampled from a woman between 40 and 55 years old with COVID-19, enrolled during active disease. The rearrangement links TRBV28 to TRBJ1-2; D is perhaps TRBD1 (6 bases). Written as DNA, the CDR3 is TGTACCCTGGGGGCGAGTCAAAGTGGCTACACCTTC. It encodes CTLGASQSGYTF.